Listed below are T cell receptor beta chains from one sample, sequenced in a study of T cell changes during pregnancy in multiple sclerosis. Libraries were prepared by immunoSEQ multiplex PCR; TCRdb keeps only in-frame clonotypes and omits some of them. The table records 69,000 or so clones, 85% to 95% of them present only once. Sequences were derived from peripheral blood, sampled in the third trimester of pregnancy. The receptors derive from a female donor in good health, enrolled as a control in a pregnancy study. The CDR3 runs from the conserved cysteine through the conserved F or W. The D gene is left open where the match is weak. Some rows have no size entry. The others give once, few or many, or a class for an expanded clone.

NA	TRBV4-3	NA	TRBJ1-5	CASSQSTPPWRDQPQHF	TGCGCCAGCAGCCAGAGCACCCCGCCGTGGAGGGATCAGCCCCAGCATTTT
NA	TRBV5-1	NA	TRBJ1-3	CASSSTGGTGNTIYF	TGCGCCAGCAGCTCTACAGGCGGTACTGGAAACACCATATATTTT
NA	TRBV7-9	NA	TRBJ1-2	CASSRYGYTF	TGTGCCAGCAGCCGTTATGGCTACACCTTC
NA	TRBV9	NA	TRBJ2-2	CASSVASRNTGELFF	TGTGCCAGCAGCGTAGCTAGCAGGAACACCGGGGAGCTGTTTTTT
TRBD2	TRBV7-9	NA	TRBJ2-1	CASSALGRAGSIANEQFF	TGTGCCAGCAGCGCGTTGGGGAGGGCCGGATCGATAGCCAATGAGCAGTTCTTC
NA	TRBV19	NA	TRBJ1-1	CASSIRGGGKAFF	TGTGCCAGTAGTATAAGGGGTGGAGGGAAAGCTTTCTTT
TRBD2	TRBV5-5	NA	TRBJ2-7	CASSLGPGLAGYEQYF	TGTGCCAGCAGCTTGGGACCCGGACTAGCGGGTTACGAGCAGTACTTC
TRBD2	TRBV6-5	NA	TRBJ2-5	CASSYKRDAETQYF	TGTGCCAGCAGTTATAAGCGGGATGCAGAGACCCAGTACTTC
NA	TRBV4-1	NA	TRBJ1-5	CASSQGQYNQPQHF	TGCGCCAGCAGCCAAGGACAGTACAATCAGCCCCAGCATTTT
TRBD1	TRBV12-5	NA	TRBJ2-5	CASGLATGESEETQYF	TGTGCTAGTGGTTTGGCGACAGGGGAGAGTGAAGAGACCCAGTACTTC
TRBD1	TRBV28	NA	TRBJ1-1	CASSLLGPGTGGLTEAFF	TGTGCCAGCAGTTTGCTTGGGCCTGGGACAGGGGGTTTGACTGAAGCTTTCTTT
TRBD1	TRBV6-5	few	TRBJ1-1	CASSYGAGGGTEAFF	TGTGCCAGCAGTTACGGCGCAGGGGGCGGGACTGAAGCTTTCTTT
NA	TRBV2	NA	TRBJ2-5	CASGGAGSQETQYF	TGTGCCAGCGGTGGGGCAGGTAGTCAAGAGACCCAGTACTTC
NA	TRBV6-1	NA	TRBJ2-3	CASSVGGMITDTQYF	TGTGCCAGCAGTGTGGGCGGGATGATCACAGATACGCAGTATTTT
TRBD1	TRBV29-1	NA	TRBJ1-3	CSAWDRGRFGSGNTIYF	TGCAGCGCGTGGGACAGGGGAAGATTCGGGTCTGGAAACACCATATATTTT
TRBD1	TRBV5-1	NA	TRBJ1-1	CASRVETGVGTEAFF	TGCGCCAGCAGGGTTGAGACAGGGGTTGGGACTGAAGCTTTCTTT
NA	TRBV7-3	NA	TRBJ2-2	CASSLTTNTGELFF	TGTGCCAGCAGCTTAACCACGAACACCGGGGAGCTGTTTTTT
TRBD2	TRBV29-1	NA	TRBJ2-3	CSVAIGGAADTQYF	TGCAGCGTTGCGATCGGGGGGGCGGCAGATACGCAGTATTTT
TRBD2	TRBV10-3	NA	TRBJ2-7	CAISDFQRELYEQYF	TGTGCCATCAGTGATTTCCAGCGGGAGTTGTACGAGCAGTACTTC
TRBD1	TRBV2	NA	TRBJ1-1	CASSDTGVGTEAFF	TGTGCCAGCAGTGACACAGGGGTTGGCACTGAAGCTTTCTTT
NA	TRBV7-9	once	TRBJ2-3	CASSLFSFGTDTQYF	TGTGCCAGCAGCTTATTCTCGTTTGGCACAGATACGCAGTATTTT
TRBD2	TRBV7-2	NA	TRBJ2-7	CASGIAGGFSYEQYF	TGTGCCAGCGGTATAGCGGGAGGCTTCTCCTACGAGCAGTACTTC
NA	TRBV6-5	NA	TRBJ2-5	CASSWAGQSQETQYF	TGTGCCAGCAGTTGGGCGGGACAGTCACAAGAGACCCAGTACTTC
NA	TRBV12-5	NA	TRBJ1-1	CASGLARNTEAFF	TGTGCTAGTGGTTTGGCCCGGAACACTGAAGCTTTCTTT
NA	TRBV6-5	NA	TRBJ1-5	CASRSRYFQPQHF	TGTGCCAGCAGATCGAGGTATTTTCAGCCCCAGCATTTT
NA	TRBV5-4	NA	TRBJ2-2	CASSLVVRGVGGELFF	TGTGCCAGCAGCTTGGTCGTCAGGGGAGTGGGCGGGGAGCTGTTTTTT
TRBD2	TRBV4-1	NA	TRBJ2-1	CASSQDRVVAGNEQFF	TGCGCCAGCAGCCAAGATCGAGTGGTAGCGGGGAATGAGCAGTTCTTC
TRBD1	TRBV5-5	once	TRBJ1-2	CASSRQRDRGVGYTF	TGTGCCAGCAGCCGCCAGAGAGACAGGGGGGTAGGCTACACCTTC
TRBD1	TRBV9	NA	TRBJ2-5	CASSGGQGAGETQYF	TGTGCCAGCAGCGGGGGACAGGGGGCGGGGGAGACCCAGTACTTC
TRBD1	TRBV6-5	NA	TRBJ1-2	CASSFGTGTNYGYTF	TGTGCCAGCAGTTTCGGGACAGGGACGAACTATGGCTACACCTTC
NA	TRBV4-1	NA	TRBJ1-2	CASRPGWGGYGRTERNYGYTF	TGCGCCAGCAGGCCCGGGTGGGGGGGGTATGGCAGGACAGAAAGAAACTATGGCTACACCTTC
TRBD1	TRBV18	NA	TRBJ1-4	CASSPRQGVFSATNEKLFF	TGTGCCAGCTCACCAAGACAGGGGGTCTTTAGTGCAACTAATGAAAAACTGTTTTTT
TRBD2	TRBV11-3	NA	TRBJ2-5	CASSLGGVNGGETQYF	TGTGCCAGCAGCTTGGGGGGGGTTAACGGCGGCGAGACCCAGTACTTC
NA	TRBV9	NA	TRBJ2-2	CASSVVGVESAGELFF	TGTGCCAGCAGCGTAGTGGGAGTAGAGTCCGCCGGGGAGCTGTTTTTT